This TCR beta chain was obtained from a study of CD8+ T cells in alopecia areata. Reverse transcription of extracted RNA yielded cDNA, which provided the sequencing template. Clones were sequenced by immunoSEQ multiplex PCR, and TCRdb holds only the in-frame ones, with some missing. Of 150,000 to 200,000 clones in the sample, roughly 70% were seen once. This CDR3 region has 14 residues. The germline V gene encodes CDR1 SQVTM and CDR2 ANQGSEA. The V and J ends lost 3 bases and 3 bases, in that order; junction bases with no gene match: 6. Treatment here: oral pan-JAK inhibitor, 5-10 mg twice daily. The genes are TRBV29-1 and TRBJ2-5; the match to TRBD2 covers 8 bases. The sequence came from a human donor with alopecia areata. Here the sequenced sample was CD4+ T cells sorted from blood, taken at approximately week 49, from a patient treated with tofacitinib. This chain's CDR3 is CSVEGGGTEETQYF. The CDR3 nucleotides are TGCAGCGTTGAGGGCGGGGGGACTGAAGAGACCCAGTACTTC. The complete variable domain, with remaining parts taken from reference TRBV29-1 and TRBJ2-5, reads SAVISQKPSRDICQRGTSLTIQCQVDSQVTMMFWYRQQPGQSLTLIATANQGSEATYESGFVIDKFPISRPNLTFSTLTVSNMSPEDSSIYLCSVEGGGTEETQYFGPGTRLLVL.